A single sample is the source of the 8 T cell receptor beta chains below, sequenced in a study of T cell changes during pregnancy in multiple sclerosis (dated by TCRdb to the late 2010s). The library came from the immunoSEQ multiplex PCR assay. Drawn from immuneACCESS, this table holds only the in-frame rearrangements with V and J called that TCRdb kept. Clones are partly lost; checked studies trace under half to an unresolved V gene and leave the rest unexplained. Present in this sample are about 50,000 clones, around 90% of which were seen just once. Approximately 0.27% of the sample comes from the top ten. Sequencing was performed on CD4+ T cells from peripheral blood mononuclear cells, taken in the second trimester of pregnancy. The receptors stem from a female donor with multiple sclerosis, enrolled in a pregnancy study.

This rearrangement joins TRBV5-5 to TRBJ2-3, with D possibly TRBD1 on 5 matching bases. Germline V gene sequence: CDR1 SGHKS, CDR2 YYEKEE (reference sequence). Trimming left V 4 bases short and J 2 bases short, with 11 bases between. This CDR3 region has 14 residues. The CDR3 sequence: CASSQGLYTDTQYF. The DNA for the CDR3 is TGTGCCAGCAGCCAGGGATTATACACAGATACGCAGTATTTT.

The chain couples TRBV6-5 to TRBJ1-6; D possibly corresponds to TRBD1 (5 bases). Trimming cost V 0 bases and J 5 bases, with 8 bases left between them. The CDR3 has 15 residues. CDR1 and CDR2 from the germline V gene are MNHEY and SVGAGI. The CDR3 is CASSYSRDNNSPLHF. CDR3 coding DNA: TGTGCCAGCAGTTACTCCAGGGATAATAATTCACCCCTCCACTTT.

The chain uses TRBV11-1 and TRBJ2-3, with 12 bases that match TRBD2. Germline V CDR1 and CDR2: SGHAT, FQDESV (reference sequence). V shed 5 bases, J shed 2 bases, and the junction held 5 bases outside the gene matches. This CDR3 contains 16 residues. The CDR3 DNA reads TGTGCCAGCAGCCCGGGGACTAGCGGGCTCACAGATACGCAGTATTTT. Protein product: CASSPGTSGLTDTQYF.

The chain has TRBV29-1 and TRBJ1-2; maybe TRBD1 (5 bases). The CDR3 is made up of 11 amino acids. CDR1 and CDR2 (germline): SQVTM, ANQGSEA. The V gene lost 4 bases and the J gene lost 4 bases, with 7 bases spanning the gap. The CDR3 protein is CSVAGFYGYTF. The CDR3 DNA reads TGCAGCGTTGCAGGGTTCTATGGCTACACCTTC.

The J gene is TRBJ1-2, the V gene TRBV4-2, with 7 bases identical to TRBD1. The length of the CDR3 is 15 residues. J was trimmed by 4 bases and V by 1 base; bases with no gene match: 6. CDR1 and CDR2 (germline): LGHNA, YNFKEQ. The CDR3 DNA follows: TGTGCCAGCAGCCAAGCGCGTCAGGGGGGCTATGGCTACACCTTC. It codes for CASSQARQGGYGYTF.

This chain uses TRBV6-1 with TRBJ1-2; 9 bases agree with TRBD1. Trimming removed 0 bases from V and 4 bases from J; junction bases left unmatched: 6. The CDR3 covers 16 residues. Germline CDR1 and CDR2: MNHNS and SASEGT. CDR3 loop: CASSEARDRAGYGYTF. The CDR3 bases are TGTGCCAGCAGTGAAGCCAGGGACAGGGCCGGCTATGGCTACACCTTC.

The chain carries TRBV9 and TRBJ1-1; no clear D gene. This CDR3 is built from 13 residues. Trimming removed 3 bases from V and 4 bases from J, with 10 bases in between. Germline-derived CDR1 and CDR2 are SGDLS and YYNGEE. The CDR3 region is CASSASSGTEAFF. The CDR3 DNA reads TGTGCCAGCAGCGCCAGTTCGGGCACTGAAGCTTTCTTT.

This clone was picked up one time. This chain connects TRBV19 to TRBJ1-4; D is unresolved. This CDR3 is built from 14 residues. From germline, CDR1 is LNHDA and CDR2 SQIVND (reference sequence). V lost 5 bases to trimming and J lost 8 bases, with 15 bases between them. CDR3 region: CASSGEWTSEKLFF. In nucleotides, the CDR3 is TGTGCCAGTAGTGGGGAGTGGACGAGCGAAAAACTGTTTTTT.